One sample yielded the 22 T cell receptor beta chains listed below, sequenced in a study of blood T cell repertoires in COVID-19. The table came from immunoSEQ multiplex PCR; TCRdb's copy has only in-frame clones and leaves some out. Of hundreds of thousands of clones in the sample, 89% were seen once. The specimen sequenced was peripheral blood. All receptors derive from a woman under 40 with COVID-19, enrolled during active disease.

The V gene is TRBV30, the J gene TRBJ2-7; 8 bases align to TRBD2. Losses at the gene ends were 8 bases for V and 3 bases for J; bases not matched to a gene: 6. Germline loops: CDR1 GTSNPN, CDR2 SVGIG (reference sequence). This CDR3 spans 12 amino acids. The CDR3 here is CALGGGIYEQYF. CDR3 DNA sequence: TGTGCCCTGGGCGGGGGGATCTACGAGCAGTACTTC.

CDR3 sequence reads: CASGGETQYF. The CDR3 DNA follows: TGTGCCAGCGGGGGGGAAACCCAGTACTTC. V gene TRBV7-9 combines with J gene TRBJ2-5; 7 positions agree with TRBD2. This CDR3 has 10 residues. Germline V gives CDR1 SEHNR, CDR2 FQNEAQ (reference sequence). V gave up 8 bases and J gave up 8 bases; unmatched junction bases: 2.

V and J are TRBV30 and TRBJ1-2, with 9 bases fitting TRBD1. The CDR3 is made up of 14 amino acids. After removal of 5 bases from V and 4 bases from J, the junction contained 8 bases not matched to a gene. The germline CDR1 and CDR2 sequences are GTSNPN and SVGIG (reference sequence). DNA for the CDR3: TGTGCCTGGCGCCCCGGACAGGGGTTCTATGGCTACACCTTC. The encoded protein is CAWRPGQGFYGYTF.

CDR3 DNA: TGTGCCAGCTCGTCCGGGACTAGCGGGTACAATGAGCAGTTCTTC. Translation gives CASSSGTSGYNEQFF. The rearrangement joins TRBV18 to TRBJ2-1, with 12 bases that match TRBD2. The CDR3 covers 15 residues. Germline V gene lookup returns CDR1 KGHSH and CDR2 LQKENI. J gave up 4 bases and V 6 bases, and 4 bases lay outside the gene matches.

The genes are TRBV5-1 and TRBJ1-4, with D possibly matching TRBD1 (5 bases). Trimming cost V 0 bases and J 7 bases, with 13 bases left between them. From germline, CDR1 is SGHRS and CDR2 YFSETQ. The CDR3 has 15 amino acids. CDR3: CASSLEGKVTEKLFF. The CDR3 nucleotides are TGCGCCAGCAGCTTGGAGGGGAAAGTCACTGAAAAACTGTTTTTT. Filled out from reference TRBV5-1 and TRBJ1-4, the complete variable domain reads KAGVTQTPRYLIKTRGQQVTLSCSPISGHRSVSWYQQTPGQGLQFLFEYFSETQRNKGNFPGRFSGRQFSNSRSEMNVSTLELGDSALYLCASSLEGKVTEKLFFGSGTQLSVL.

The chain links TRBV5-1 to TRBJ1-6; possible D gene TRBD1, 5 bases. Germline CDR1 and CDR2: SGHRS and YFSETQ. The CDR3 runs to 19 residues. V was pared by 0 bases and J by 10 bases, with 26 bases between. The CDR3 DNA sequence: TGCGCCAGCAGCTTGGATTTTGGGGGAGGGTTGCAGAGTGGATCACCCCTCCACTTT. Translating gives CASSLDFGGGLQSGSPLHF. The full variable domain, its missing parts supplied by reference TRBV5-1 and TRBJ1-6, is KAGVTQTPRYLIKTRGQQVTLSCSPISGHRSVSWYQQTPGQGLQFLFEYFSETQRNKGNFPGRFSGRQFSNSRSEMNVSTLELGDSALYLCASSLDFGGGLQSGSPLHFGNGTRLTVT.

The chain is built from TRBV7-9 and TRBJ2-7; 10 bases align to TRBD1. This CDR3 has 15 residues. V lost 6 bases and J lost 3; bases outside the gene matches: 8. Germline V gives CDR1 SEHNR, CDR2 FQNEAQ (reference sequence). The CDR3 DNA sequence: TGTGCCAGCAGTCCTCCTGGGACAGGGGACTACGAGCAGTACTTC. Translating it yields CASSPPGTGDYEQYF.

The genes are TRBV27 and TRBJ2-7; 9 nucleotides match TRBD1. This CDR3 region has 18 residues. V lost 4 bases and J lost 1; bases outside the gene matches: 14. Germline V gene data show CDR1 as MNHEY and CDR2 as SMNVEV (reference sequence). Here the CDR3 reads CASSSQAFDRGGSYEQYF. CDR3 bases: TGTGCCAGCAGTTCCCAAGCTTTTGACAGGGGGGGGTCCTACGAGCAGTACTTC.

This chain connects TRBV5-5 to TRBJ2-5, with TRBD2 identical over 9 bases. Germline V gene lookup returns CDR1 SGHKS and CDR2 YYEKEE (reference sequence). The CDR3 has 17 residues. The V gene end was trimmed by 3 bases and the J gene end by 5 bases; junction bases not matched to a gene: 14. The CDR3 nucleotides read TGTGCCAGCAGCTCATCCCCGCCGCGGGGGGGCTGGGAGACCCAGTACTTC. This codes for CASSSSPPRGGWETQYF. Filled out from reference TRBV5-5 and TRBJ2-5, the complete variable domain reads DAGVTQSPTHLIKTRGQQVTLRCSPISGHKSVSWYQQVLGQGPQFIFQYYEKEERGRGNFPDRFSARQFPNYSSELNVNALLLGDSALYLCASSSSPPRGGWETQYFGPGTRLLVL.

The V gene is TRBV2, the J gene TRBJ2-6; D may be TRBD1 (5 bases). V dropped 8 bases and J dropped 3 bases, with 14 bases sitting between them. The V gene's germline CDR1 is SNHLY and CDR2 FYNNEI. The CDR3 length is 15 residues. CDR3 sequence reads: CASSQGSIGANVLTF. CDR3 nucleotides: TGTGCCAGCTCGCAGGGAAGTATTGGGGCCAACGTCCTGACTTTC.

This clone has only one observation. The V gene is TRBV28, the J gene TRBJ1-6; 7 bases are shared with TRBD1. The CDR3 is 14 amino acids. Germline V CDR1 and CDR2: MDHEN, SYDVKM. V shed 6 bases and J 9 bases; nucleotides not matched to a gene: 8. The CDR3 region is CASSPTGARSPLHF. In DNA form, the CDR3 reads TGTGCCAGCAGCCCAACAGGGGCTCGTTCACCCCTCCACTTT.

The V gene is TRBV4-1, the J gene TRBJ2-1, with D unresolved. CDR1 and CDR2 (germline): MGHRA, YSYEKL. Trimming shortened V by 0 bases and J by 7 bases, and 7 bases separated the two germline ends. This CDR3 region has 13 residues. This CDR3 reads CASSQETLNEQFF. CDR3 sequence (DNA): TGCGCCAGCAGCCAAGAGACTCTAAATGAGCAGTTCTTC.

V gene TRBV11-2 combines with J gene TRBJ1-2, with D unclear. The CDR3 contains 16 residues. Germline V gene data show CDR1 as SGHAT and CDR2 as FQNNGV. With 0 bases removed from V and 4 bases from J, the gap between germline ends came to 15 bases. CDR3 coding DNA: TGTGCCAGCAGCTTAGATGGGTTACCGGGAGCCTATGGCTACACCTTC. Amino acid sequence: CASSLDGLPGAYGYTF.

There are many counts of this clone. The chain has TRBV6-4 and TRBJ1-1; 8 nucleotides agree with TRBD1. The CDR3 is 15 residues long. Germline-derived CDR1 and CDR2 are MRHNA and SNTAGT. Trimming at V came to 0 bases and at J to 4 bases, leaving 4 bases not matched to a gene. Written as DNA, the CDR3 is TGTGCCAGCAGTGACTCGATGGACAGGGCCACTGAAGCTTTCTTT. Its translation: CASSDSMDRATEAFF.

This chain joins TRBV2 and TRBJ1-3; D might be TRBD1 (5 bases). The CDR3 loop spans 13 amino acids. V gave up 4 bases and J gave up 9 bases, with 13 bases separating them. In germline, CDR1 is SNHLY, CDR2 FYNNEI. Here the CDR3 DNA reads TGTGCCAGCAGTGCGGGGGAACTTTCCACCATATATTTT. Amino acids: CASSAGELSTIYF.

DNA of the CDR3: TGTGCCAGCAGCGTAGGGGGGACAGAATACAATGAGCAGTTCTTC. This gives the protein CASSVGGTEYNEQFF. V is TRBV9 and J is TRBJ2-1; 7 nucleotides line up with TRBD1. Germline V gives CDR1 SGDLS, CDR2 YYNGEE. CDR3 length: 15 amino acids. The trim removed 0 bases at V and 4 bases at J, leaving 4 bases unmatched.

The chain joins TRBV5-1 to TRBJ2-3; D is perhaps TRBD1 (6 bases). The CDR3 runs 15 residues. V was pared by 0 bases and J by 4 bases, with 12 bases between. CDR1 SGHRS and CDR2 YFSETQ come from the germline V gene. CDR3 sequence: CASSLAGDAADTQYF. The CDR3 DNA sequence: TGCGCCAGCAGCTTGGCAGGGGACGCGGCAGATACGCAGTATTTT.

V is TRBV5-4 and J is TRBJ1-3, with D maybe TRBD1 (5 bases). The CDR3 sequence is 15 residues long. Germline-derived CDR1 and CDR2 are SGHNT and YYREEE (reference sequence). V dropped 4 bases and J dropped 2 bases, with 13 bases sitting between them. CDR3 DNA: TGTGCCAGCAGCCCGGCGGCAGGGACTGGAAACACCATATATTTT. This translates into CASSPAAGTGNTIYF.

This clone appeared once. The rearrangement joins TRBV4-2 to TRBJ2-5; 10 bases are shared with TRBD2. The CDR3 consists of 15 residues. V shed 1 base and J 1 base; nucleotides not matched to a gene: 0. Per germline, CDR1 LGHNA and CDR2 YNFKEQ. CDR3 sequence reads: CASSQGTSGQETQYF. CDR3 coding DNA: TGTGCCAGCAGCCAAGGGACTAGCGGCCAAGAGACCCAGTACTTC.

The V gene is TRBV6-5, the J gene TRBJ1-2, with D possibly TRBD1 on 6 matching bases. Germline values: CDR1 MNHEY, CDR2 SVGAGI. The CDR3 spans 15 residues. The V end was cut by 5 bases, the J end by 8 bases, with 21 bases between. The CDR3 sequence is CASSPTWTASGGYTF. In nucleotides, the CDR3 is TGTGCCAGCAGTCCAACCTGGACAGCCTCAGGGGGCTACACCTTC.

The V gene is TRBV5-1, the J gene TRBJ2-3, with D tentatively TRBD2 (6 bases). The CDR3 runs 16 residues. Trimming stripped 4 bases from V and 3 bases from J, with 18 bases between. Germline assignment: CDR1 SGHRS and CDR2 YFSETQ. The CDR3 DNA reads TGCGCCAGCAGCCTTGGGCAGATGGGGGGAACAGATACGCAGTATTTT. This sequence encodes CASSLGQMGGTDTQYF.

This clone is a singleton in its sample. V gene TRBV7-9 combines with J gene TRBJ2-5; the D gene is possibly TRBD1 (5 bases). The CDR3 consists of 14 residues. V was clipped by 5 bases and J by 5 bases, with 15 bases between them. Germline CDR1 is SEHNR and CDR2 is FQNEAQ (reference sequence). The CDR3 loop is CASSPTTGGETQYF. CDR3 DNA: TGTGCCAGCAGCCCCACCACAGGTGGGGAGACCCAGTACTTC.